The present TCR beta chain was sequenced within a study of identical twins. Findings and caveats of the study: Insertions were fewer in abundant cord blood beta clonotypes, whereas memory repertoires showed none of this pattern.

V dropped 6 bases and J dropped 0; count of bases not matched to a gene: 6. This CDR3 region has 14 residues. Germline CDR1 DFQATT, CDR2 SNEGSKA (reference sequence). Via MiXCR, TCRdb re-called the 5' RACE reads, giving one row per CDR3 protein. The repertoire holds roughly 1,500,000 distinct CDR3 sequences, with roughly 35% as singletons. At least ten counts were recorded for this clonotype. Its antigen is still unknown. The specimen was cord blood. This chain connects TRBV20-1 to TRBJ1-1; the match to TRBD1 covers 8 bases. This TCR came from a newborn girl in good health. The CDR3 protein is CSAPRQGMNTEAFF. As DNA, the CDR3 is TGCAGTGCCCCTAGACAGGGGATGAACACTGAAGCTTTCTTT.